The source of this TCR beta chain is a study of T cell repertoires in cytomegalovirus infection (dated by TCRdb to the late 2010s). With respect to the entire study: Because public TCR beta signatures pointed to carriage of CMV infection together with the matching HLA type, the HLA type of each donor mattered for the analysis.

Data came from an Illumina HiSeq 1500. Clones were called with MiXCR by TCRdb after fastp trimmed the public reads at Q25, and only in-frame beta chains were retained. Rows are unified per CDR3 protein, each entry keeping the most common DNA and genes. This sample comprises over 450,000 distinct CDR3 sequences, around 11% of them detected only once. The ten largest clonotypes hold 10% of the sample. In its sample, this clonotype was seen many times. Which antigen it targets is not known. Base qualities are not at hand, and no much larger clone is one base apart. The paper's findings and limits, for the study overall: The ex vivo response was dominated by HLA-C-restricted CMV-specific TCR beta clonotypes, which also provided the single most frequent clonotype in two of eight donors. In both this cohort and an independent roughly 350-donor cohort, the cumulative frequency of public TCR beta family members distinguished carriers of CMV infection plus the relevant HLA type.

Looking up the germline V gene (reference sequence) yields CDR1 GTSNPN and CDR2 SVGIG. The germline V end is reduced by 4 bases and the J end by 4 bases; junction bases left unmatched: 11. Reading from cysteine to phenylalanine, the CDR3 counts 16 amino acids. The CDR3 DNA has 48 bases and is translated from base 1. This TCR was recovered from a human donor in good health (CMV status not recorded). Some clones in this sample may be carry-over from other donors' samples. Sequenced sample: PBMCs. This chain is built from TRBV30 and TRBJ2-3, and TRBD2 aligns with 10 junction nucleotides. CDR3 protein: CAWKKGPSGSPDTQYF. The nucleotides read TGTGCCTGGAAGAAAGGTCCTAGCGGGAGCCCAGATACGCAGTATTTT.